These 7 T cell receptor beta chains were sequenced from one sample in a study of T cell responses to AZD1222 COVID-19 vaccine (dated by TCRdb to the early 2020s). Explained via the paper, the time point label denotes: baseline before first vaccination. Library method: the immunoSEQ multiplex PCR assay. The immuneACCESS repertoire file appears here via TCRdb, limited to in-frame rearrangements. These files lack a portion of the clones; in checked studies, under half of the deficit traces to unresolved V genes, and the cause of the others is not known. The sample table lists 120,000 to 150,000 clones, about 91% of them with a count of one. Of the sample, 1.4% is held by the ten largest clones. Sequenced material: peripheral blood, taken on day 0 of AZD1222 vaccination. The receptors come from an adult in good health.

CDR3 region: CASSVGGTGGENTIYF. The CDR3 nucleotides are TGTGCCAGCAGCGTAGGCGGGACAGGGGGCGAAAACACCATATATTTT. The chain recombines TRBV9 with TRBJ1-3; TRBD1 matches 12 bases. The V and J ends lost 0 bases and 6 bases, in that order; junction bases with no gene match: 4. Germline CDR1 SGDLS, CDR2 YYNGEE. CDR3 length: 16 residues.

The rearrangement uses TRBV25-1 and TRBJ2-7, with 9 positions matching TRBD1. Germline loops: CDR1 MGHDK, CDR2 SYGVNS. This CDR3 spans 12 amino acids. Unmatched junction bases numbered 6, after V lost 9 bases and J lost 6 bases. CDR3 sequence reads: CASDRGRGEQYF. The CDR3 nucleotides are TGTGCCAGTGACAGGGGGAGGGGCGAGCAGTACTTC.

The chain has TRBV6-2 or TRBV6-3 and TRBJ2-3, with 16 bases matching TRBD2. This CDR3 has 15 amino acids. The junction had 5 bases not matched to a gene; V was cut back by 4 bases and J by 10 bases. The V gene's germline CDR1 is MNHEY and CDR2 SVGEGT. The CDR3 here is CASSSGLAGGEAQYF. CDR3 DNA: TGTGCCAGCAGTTCGGGACTAGCGGGAGGGGAAGCGCAGTATTTT.

This clone was observed a few times. The V call is TRBV12-5, the J call TRBJ2-1; weak D call: TRBD1 (5 bases). V gave up 9 bases and J gave up 0 bases, with 9 bases separating them. The CDR3 runs 13 residues. Per the germline V gene, CDR1 is LGHNT and CDR2 is FRNRAP. The CDR3 DNA reads TGTGCTAGCAGGGCTTCCTCCTACAATGAGCAGTTCTTC. Translating gives CASRASSYNEQFF.

Concerning this clone itself: The identical CDR3 is also encoded by other nucleotide sequences in the sample. The chain carries TRBV7-3 and TRBJ1-1; D uncertain. This CDR3 contains 13 residues. The V gene lost 3 bases and the J gene lost 1 base, with 6 bases spanning the gap. Germline CDR1 and CDR2: SGHTA and FQGTGA. This CDR3 is CASSFGRNTEAFF. DNA of the CDR3: TGTGCCAGCAGCTTCGGACGGAACACTGAAGCTTTCTTT.

The genes are TRBV5-1 and TRBJ1-1, with 7 bases identical to TRBD1. After removal of 4 bases from V and 4 bases from J, the junction contained 4 bases not matched to a gene. CDR3 length equals 13 residues. Germline V gene sequence: CDR1 SGHRS, CDR2 YFSETQ. The CDR3 region is CASSPQGGTEAFF. The DNA of the CDR3 is TGCGCCAGCAGCCCCCAGGGGGGCACTGAAGCTTTCTTT.

The chain carries TRBV27 and TRBJ1-2, with D perhaps TRBD1 (6 bases). The CDR3 length is 12 residues. In germline, CDR1 is MNHEY, CDR2 SMNVEV (reference sequence). Between the trimmed V and J ends, which lost 5 bases and 7 bases, there was a span of 11 bases. The CDR3 bases are TGTGCCAGCAGTCCGGGGGCTGGTGGCTACACCTTC. It encodes CASSPGAGGYTF.